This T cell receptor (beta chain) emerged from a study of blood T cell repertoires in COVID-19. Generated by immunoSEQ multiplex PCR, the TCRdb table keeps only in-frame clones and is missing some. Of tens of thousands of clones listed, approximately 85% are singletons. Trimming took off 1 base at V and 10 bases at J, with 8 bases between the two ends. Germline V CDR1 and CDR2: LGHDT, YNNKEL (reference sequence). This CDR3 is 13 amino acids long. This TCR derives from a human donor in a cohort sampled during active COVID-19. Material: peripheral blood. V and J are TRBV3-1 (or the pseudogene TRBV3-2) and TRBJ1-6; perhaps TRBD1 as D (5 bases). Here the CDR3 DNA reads TGTGCCAGCAGCCAAGGGGGGGACTCACCCCTCCACTTT. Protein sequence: CASSQGGDSPLHF.